Listed here are 27 T cell receptor beta chains from one sample, sequenced in a study of T cell responses to AZD1222 COVID-19 vaccine. Data came from immunoSEQ multiplex PCR; TCRdb stores just in-frame clones and leaves some out. The data show around 94,000 clones, with 70% to 90% seen just once and under 25% held by the top ten. Sample: peripheral blood, taken on day 0 of AZD1222 vaccination. These receptor sequences come from an adult in good health.

This clone has only one observation. For the CDR3, the DNA is TGCGCCAGCAGTCAAAACACCACAACTAATGAAAAACTGTTTTTT. Encoded protein: CASSQNTTTNEKLFF. The rearrangement uses TRBV23-1 and TRBJ1-4, with no clear D. TRBV23-1 is given ORF status, its function remaining uncertain. The V end was cut by 2 bases, the J end by 0 bases, with 7 bases between. This CDR3 is built from 15 residues.

The J gene is TRBJ2-7, the V gene TRBV4-1; D possibly corresponds to TRBD1 (6 bases). CDR3 length: 16 amino acids. The V gene's germline CDR1 is MGHRA and CDR2 YSYEKL. Trimming pared 0 bases from V and 9 bases from J, leaving 21 bases between. In DNA form, the CDR3 reads TGCGCCAGCAGCCAAGATTCGTCAGGGGCAATTACGAGGCAGTACTTC. It encodes CASSQDSSGAITRQYF.

Details on this clone: Other DNA sequences in this specimen translate into the identical CDR3. The rearrangement joins TRBV5-4 to TRBJ1-6; 10 bases fit TRBD1. The CDR3 has 14 amino acids. Germline V CDR1 and CDR2: SGHNT, YYREEE (reference sequence). V shed 3 bases, J shed 9 bases, and the junction held 3 bases outside the gene matches. The CDR3, as DNA: TGTGCCAGCAGCTCCGGACAGGGGGTTTCACCCCTCCACTTT. Translated: CASSSGQGVSPLHF.

The rearrangement links TRBV12-3 or TRBV12-4 to TRBJ1-2; D uncertain. The V end lost 5 bases, the J end lost 4 bases, and 8 bases lay between the germline ends. The CDR3 has 12 amino acids. CDR3 DNA: TGTGCCAGCAGTGCCCTGACCTATGGCTACACCTTC. Translated: CASSALTYGYTF.

The chain recombines TRBV19 with TRBJ1-5; 11 bases align to TRBD1. V lost 3 bases and J lost 7; bases outside the gene matches: 2. The CDR3 runs 14 residues. Germline V gives CDR1 LNHDA, CDR2 SQIVND (reference sequence). CDR3: CASSIGTGGQPQHF. As DNA, the CDR3 is TGTGCCAGTAGTATCGGGACAGGGGGGCAGCCCCAGCATTTT.

The J gene is TRBJ2-1, the V gene TRBV14; 11 nucleotides match TRBD2. The V segment lost 6 bases and the J segment 5 bases; nucleotides outside the gene matches: 3. The length of the CDR3 is 14 residues. The germline V gene encodes CDR1 SGHDN and CDR2 FVKESK. Here the CDR3 DNA reads TGTGCCAGCAGTACTAGCGGGAGAAACAATGAGCAGTTCTTC. This sequence encodes CASSTSGRNNEQFF.

The gene calls are TRBV7-2 and TRBJ1-5; possible D gene TRBD1, 6 bases. Per the germline V gene, CDR1 is SGHTA and CDR2 is FQGNSA. The CDR3 sequence is 15 residues long. V lost 1 base and J lost 6, with 13 bases in between. The CDR3 here is CASSLGWGRLQPQHF. CDR3 coding DNA: TGTGCCAGCAGCTTAGGCTGGGGGCGCCTTCAGCCCCAGCATTTT.

The gene calls are TRBV9 and TRBJ2-1; D is perhaps TRBD1 (5 bases). V was trimmed by 3 bases and J by 8 bases, leaving 15 bases between them. The CDR3 is 14 residues long. CDR1 and CDR2 (germline): SGDLS, YYNGEE. CDR3 nucleotides: TGTGCCAGCAGCGAAAGGGGCGATGTCGATGAGCAGTTCTTC. It translates to CASSERGDVDEQFF.

The rearrangement links TRBV14 to TRBJ1-2; no definite D call. V was trimmed by 0 bases and J by 5 bases, leaving 19 bases between them. The germline gives CDR1 SGHDN, CDR2 FVKESK. This CDR3 region has 17 residues. Here the CDR3 reads CASSQDSNTGIIYGYTF. The CDR3 DNA reads TGTGCCAGCAGCCAAGATAGTAACACGGGCATCATTTATGGCTACACCTTC.

This chain joins TRBV28 and TRBJ2-7; 12 positions match TRBD1. J was trimmed by 2 bases and V by 6 bases; bases with no gene match: 11. Germline V gene data show CDR1 as MDHEN and CDR2 as SYDVKM. This CDR3 spans 17 amino acids. The CDR3: CASSPIYGTGGTYEQYF. CDR3 DNA: TGTGCCAGCAGCCCGATTTACGGGACAGGGGGCACCTACGAGCAGTACTTC. Complete variable domain (other parts from reference TRBV28 and TRBJ2-7): DVKVTQSSRYLVKRTGEKVFLECVQDMDHENMFWYRQDPGLGLRLIYFSYDVKMKEKGDIPEGYSVSREKKERFSLILESASTNQTSMYLCASSPIYGTGGTYEQYFGPGTRLTVT.

The J gene is TRBJ2-7, the V gene TRBV6-9; 7 bases are a match to TRBD1. This CDR3 spans 17 amino acids. J was trimmed by 1 base and V by 7 bases; bases with no gene match: 16. Germline CDR1 is MNHGY and CDR2 is SVAAGI. CDR3 region: CASTTYRYRDSSYEQYF. As DNA, the CDR3 is TGTGCCAGCACCACTTACCGTTACCGGGACAGTTCCTACGAGCAGTACTTC.

CDR3 sequence reads: CASSFGHSEKLFF. CDR3 coding DNA: TGTGCCAGCAGCTTTGGGCACAGTGAAAAACTGTTTTTT. This sequence joins TRBV7-9 and TRBJ1-4; D unresolved. V lost 3 bases and J lost 7, with 9 bases in between. The CDR3 loop spans 13 amino acids. The germline V gene encodes CDR1 SEHNR and CDR2 FQNEAQ (reference sequence). Drawing the rest from reference TRBV7-9 and TRBJ1-4, the complete variable domain is DTGVSQNPRHKITKRGQNVTFRCDPISEHNRLYWYRQTLGQGPEFLTYFQNEAQLEKSRLLSDRFSAERPKGSFSTLEIQRTEQGDSAMYLCASSFGHSEKLFFGSGTQLSVL.

The chain links TRBV10-3 to TRBJ2-3; 10 bases agree with TRBD2. Germline V gene data show CDR1 as ENHRY and CDR2 as SYGVKD. Losses at the gene ends were 2 bases for V and 4 bases for J; bases not matched to a gene: 3. CDR3 size: 15 residues. The CDR3 coding sequence is TGTGCCATCAGTGAGGCTAGCGGGGGTTCAGATACGCAGTATTTT. This translates into CAISEASGGSDTQYF.

In nucleotides, the CDR3 is TGTGCCAGCAGTCTTGGCCGATACTCTGGAAACACCATATATTTT. Its protein is CASSLGRYSGNTIYF. This chain links TRBV6-5 with TRBJ1-3; D is unresolved. Between the trimmed V and J ends, which lost 5 bases and 0 bases, there was a span of 11 bases. Germline CDR1 reads MNHEY; CDR2 reads SVGAGI. This CDR3 spans 15 amino acids.

The table lists this clone with a count of one. This sequence joins TRBV7-9 and TRBJ2-1; D not resolved. Germline V gene data show CDR1 as SEHNR and CDR2 as FQNEAQ (reference sequence). V dropped 5 bases and J dropped 8 bases, with 7 bases sitting between them. The CDR3 sequence is 11 residues long. The CDR3, as DNA: TGTGCCAGCAGCCACGGCGATGAGCAGTTCTTC. As protein: CASSHGDEQFF.

The chain links TRBV7-6 to TRBJ2-1, with D maybe TRBD2 (6 bases). This CDR3 has 13 amino acids. The V and J ends lost 7 bases and 7 bases respectively, with 14 bases between them. From germline, CDR1 is SGHVS and CDR2 FNYEAQ. As DNA, the CDR3 is TGTGCCAGCATGGCCGGGACTGGAAATGAGCAGTTCTTC. It is translated as CASMAGTGNEQFF.

J is TRBJ2-7 and V is TRBV27, with D perhaps matching TRBD1 or TRBD2 (5 bases each). Germline assignment: CDR1 MNHEY and CDR2 SMNVEV (reference sequence). The CDR3 is made up of 15 amino acids. The V and J ends lost 3 bases and 1 base respectively, with 13 bases between them. The CDR3 region has the DNA TGTGCCAGCAGTTTCCATCCGGGACCATCCTACGAGCAGTACTTC. Residues: CASSFHPGPSYEQYF.

The V gene is TRBV9, the J gene TRBJ1-1, with TRBD1 as a possible D gene (6 bases). Germline V gene lookup returns CDR1 SGDLS and CDR2 YYNGEE. The ends were cut back, 0 bases at V and 5 bases at J, with 14 bases in the middle. The CDR3 is 15 residues long. CDR3 DNA: TGTGCCAGCAGCGTAGATATAAGGGGGACGACTGAAGCTTTCTTT. Translating it yields CASSVDIRGTTEAFF.

CDR3 coding DNA: TGTGCCAGCACGAACCAAGAGACCCAGTACTTC. As protein: CASTNQETQYF. The chain recombines TRBV6-5 with TRBJ2-5; no clear D gene. V was trimmed by 7 bases and J by 0 bases, leaving 3 bases between them. Germline V gene sequence: CDR1 MNHEY, CDR2 SVGAGI. The CDR3 contains 11 residues.

As concerns this clone: The same CDR3 also results from other DNA sequences found in this sample. J is TRBJ1-2 and V is TRBV18, with D tentatively TRBD1 (6 bases). The CDR3 has 12 residues. The V end was cut by 3 bases, the J end by 5 bases, with 7 bases between. Germline CDR1 and CDR2: KGHSH and LQKENI. The CDR3 spells CASSPDSYGYTF. CDR3 sequence (DNA): TGTGCCAGCTCACCGGACAGTTATGGCTACACCTTC.

The CDR3 loop reads CASNEGTDTQYF. As DNA, the CDR3 is TGCGCCAGCAACGAGGGAACAGATACGCAGTATTTT. V usage is TRBV5-1 and J usage is TRBJ2-3, with a weak D call TRBD2 (5 bases). The CDR3 runs 12 residues. V shed 6 bases and J shed 3 bases, with 8 bases lying between them. The V gene's germline CDR1 is SGHRS and CDR2 YFSETQ.

CDR3 DNA: TGTGCCAGCAGCCCCGCAGCTACACATAGCAATCAGCCCCAGCATTTT. Translation gives CASSPAATHSNQPQHF. The chain recombines TRBV28 with TRBJ1-5; no clear D gene. V lost 6 bases and J lost 0, with 15 bases in between. CDR3 length: 16 amino acids. Germline CDR1 and CDR2: MDHEN and SYDVKM.

The J gene is TRBJ1-4, the V gene TRBV28; D possibly corresponds to TRBD1 (5 bases). The CDR3 totals 15 residues. Germline V gives CDR1 MDHEN, CDR2 SYDVKM. V was shortened by 1 base and J by 1 base, with 7 bases between the two germline ends. The CDR3 here is CASSLLRGTNEKLFF. The CDR3 DNA reads as TGTGCCAGCAGTTTATTGAGGGGAACTAATGAAAAACTGTTTTTT.

The chain employs TRBV6-5 and TRBJ1-1; D ambiguous. The V and J ends lost 6 bases and 6 bases respectively, with 14 bases between them. The V gene's germline CDR1 is MNHEY and CDR2 SVGAGI. CDR3 length: 13 residues. The CDR3, as DNA: TGTGCCAGCAGAGAGACTACGACGGCTGAAGCTTTCTTT. It yields the protein CASRETTTAEAFF.

The V call is TRBV4-2, the J call TRBJ1-4; D gene ambiguous. Germline assignment: CDR1 LGHNA and CDR2 YNFKEQ. The CDR3 has 15 residues. Trimming took 0 bases from V and 8 from J, leaving 13 bases between them. Here the CDR3 reads CASSQEEVVGEKLFF. The CDR3, as DNA: TGTGCCAGCAGCCAAGAGGAAGTCGTGGGGGAAAAACTGTTTTTT.

CDR3 region: CASSRDGNTDTQYF. DNA for the CDR3: TGTGCCAGCAGCCGGGACGGAAACACAGATACGCAGTATTTT. J is TRBJ2-3 and V is TRBV7-2, with D perhaps TRBD1 or TRBD2 (5 bases each). The CDR3 runs to 14 residues. V lost 5 bases and J lost 2, with 11 bases in between. Germline assignment: CDR1 SGHTA and CDR2 FQGNSA.

This sequence joins TRBV13 and TRBJ2-7, with TRBD1 matching over 8 bases. This CDR3 spans 14 amino acids. Per germline, CDR1 PRHDT and CDR2 FYEKMQ (reference sequence). V shed 5 bases and J 7 bases; nucleotides not matched to a gene: 10. The DNA of the CDR3 is TGTGCCAGCAGCATCAGTCAGGGGGCGCGGGAGCAGTACTTC. Its protein product is CASSISQGAREQYF.